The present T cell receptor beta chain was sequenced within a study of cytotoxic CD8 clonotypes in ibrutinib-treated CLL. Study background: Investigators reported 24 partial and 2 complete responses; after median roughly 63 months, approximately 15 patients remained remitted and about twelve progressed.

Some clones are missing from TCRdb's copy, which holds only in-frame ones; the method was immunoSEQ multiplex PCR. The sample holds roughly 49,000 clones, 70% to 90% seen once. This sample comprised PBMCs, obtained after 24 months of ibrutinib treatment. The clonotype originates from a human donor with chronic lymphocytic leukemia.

Here the CDR3 DNA reads TGTGCCAGCAGCTCTCTAAGGAGCGGGAGTAGAGAGACCCAGTACTTC. Translation gives CASSSLRSGSRETQYF. This rearrangement joins TRBV7-9 to TRBJ2-5; 8 positions agree with TRBD2. This CDR3 contains 16 residues. J lost 4 bases, V lost 4 bases, and 11 bases had no gene match. CDR1 and CDR2 from the germline V gene are SEHNR and FQNEAQ (reference sequence).